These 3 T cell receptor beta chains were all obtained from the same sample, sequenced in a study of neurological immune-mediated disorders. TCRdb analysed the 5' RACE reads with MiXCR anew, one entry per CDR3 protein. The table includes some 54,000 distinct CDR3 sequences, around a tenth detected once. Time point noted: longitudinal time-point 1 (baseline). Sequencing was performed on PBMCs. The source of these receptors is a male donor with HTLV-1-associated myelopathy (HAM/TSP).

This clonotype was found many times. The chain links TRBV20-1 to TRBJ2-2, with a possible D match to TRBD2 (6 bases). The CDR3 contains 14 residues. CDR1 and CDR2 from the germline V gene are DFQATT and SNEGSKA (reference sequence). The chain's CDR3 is CSAPLPSGTGELFF. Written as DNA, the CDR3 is TGCAGCGCACCCCTTCCCAGCGGGACCGGGGAGCTGTTTTTT.

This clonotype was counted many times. The CDR3 sequence: CASSVPGPADTQYF. The CDR3 DNA follows: TGTGCCAGCAGCGTGCCAGGGCCCGCAGATACGCAGTATTTT. The chain combines TRBV5-4 with TRBJ2-3; D possibly corresponds to TRBD1 (5 bases). The V gene's germline CDR1 is SGHNT and CDR2 YYREEE (reference sequence). The CDR3 sequence is 14 residues long. Trimming left V 4 bases short and J 4 bases short, with 13 bases between.

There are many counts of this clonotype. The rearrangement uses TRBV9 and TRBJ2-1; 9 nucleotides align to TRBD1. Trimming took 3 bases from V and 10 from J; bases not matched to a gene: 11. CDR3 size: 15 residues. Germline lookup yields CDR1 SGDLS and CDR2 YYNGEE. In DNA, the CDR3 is TGTGCCAGCAGCGGGGGGGACAGGGCTCTATACGAGCAGTTCTTC. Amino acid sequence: CASSGGDRALYEQFF.